Presented here are 21 T cell receptor beta chains from one specimen sequenced in a study of cytomegalovirus exposure and HLA in healthy donors. Vbeta (60) and Jbeta (13) primers were used in the PCR. The data were produced by immunoSEQ multiplex PCR, yet TCRdb's version contains in-frame clones alone and is incomplete. The sample contains approximately 140,000 clones, 60% to 80% of which appear only once. The sample comprised PBMCs. These receptors all come from a female donor in good health and CMV-seronegative.

This clone was detected a few times. The V call is TRBV7-9, the J call TRBJ1-1, with 10 bases identical to TRBD1. Trimming cost V 1 base and J 7 bases; bases outside gene matches: 3. Germline V CDR1 and CDR2: SEHNR, FQNEAQ (reference sequence). The CDR3 loop spans 14 amino acids. The CDR3 region is CASSLEGQGVEAFF. Here the CDR3 DNA reads TGTGCCAGCAGCTTAGAAGGACAGGGGGTTGAAGCTTTCTTT. The full variable domain, its missing parts supplied by reference TRBV7-9 and TRBJ1-1, is DTGVSQNPRHKITKRGQNVTFRCDPISEHNRLYWYRQTLGQGPEFLTYFQNEAQLEKSRLLSDRFSAERPKGSFSTLEIQRTEQGDSAMYLCASSLEGQGVEAFFGQGTRLTVV.

The V gene is TRBV5-4, the J gene TRBJ2-5; 11 bases are a match to TRBD2. CDR3 size: 15 residues. Looked up from germline, CDR1 is SGHNT and CDR2 is YYREEE (reference sequence). Trimming removed 4 bases from V and 3 bases from J; junction bases left unmatched: 5. The CDR3 nucleotides are TGTGCCAGCAGCCAGACGGGACTAGCGGAAGAGACCCAGTACTTC. This encodes CASSQTGLAEETQYF.

This clone came up a few times. The chain carries TRBV5-5 and TRBJ1-1; D is possibly TRBD1 (6 bases). The CDR3 sequence is 14 residues long. Deletions cut 0 bases from V and 4 bases from J, with 10 bases between. Germline V CDR1 and CDR2: SGHKS, YYEKEE (reference sequence). The CDR3 loop reads CASSLVQGSTEAFF. The CDR3 DNA follows: TGTGCCAGCAGCTTGGTGCAGGGGAGCACTGAAGCTTTCTTT.

V gene TRBV11-3 combines with J gene TRBJ2-7; 7 bases are shared with TRBD1. Losses at the gene ends were 4 bases for V and 3 bases for J; bases not matched to a gene: 9. CDR3 length: 15 residues. Germline lookup yields CDR1 SGHNT and CDR2 YENEEA. Here the CDR3 DNA reads TGTGCCAGCAGCTCTCGGGTAGGGGGCGGCTACGAGCAGTACTTC. It translates to CASSSRVGGGYEQYF.

V usage is TRBV7-2 and J usage is TRBJ1-1, with a tentative D call TRBD1 (6 bases). CDR1 is SGHTA, CDR2 FQGNSA, per germline. The CDR3 is made up of 14 amino acids. The V gene lost 8 bases and the J gene lost 3 bases, with 16 bases spanning the gap. The CDR3 DNA sequence: TGTGCCAGCGGGGGGGGGCAGGGCCACACTGAAGCTTTCTTT. Amino acid sequence: CASGGGQGHTEAFF.

The rearrangement uses TRBV10-3 and TRBJ2-7; TRBD2 aligns across 12 bases. CDR3 length equals 17 residues. CDR1 and CDR2 from the germline V gene are ENHRY and SYGVKD. The junction had 14 bases not matched to a gene; V was cut back by 6 bases and J by 5 bases. In DNA form, the CDR3 reads TGTGCCATCAGGGGGGCTAGCGGGAGGGCGTCCCTCCACGAGCAGTACTTC. This encodes CAIRGASGRASLHEQYF.

The chain couples TRBV10-3 to TRBJ1-1, with D possibly TRBD1 on 5 matching bases. V was cut by 1 base and J by 1 base, with 7 bases left in between. Germline-derived CDR1 and CDR2 are ENHRY and SYGVKD. This CDR3 contains 14 residues. This chain's CDR3 is CAISELDRNTEAFF. Written as DNA, the CDR3 is TGTGCCATCAGTGAGTTAGACAGGAACACTGAAGCTTTCTTT.

On this clone: The germline gene is not matched at one end of the junction; a read error may be the cause. This CDR3 is CASNLGGQDLDESEQYF. The CDR3 bases are TGTGCCAGCAACTTGGGGGGACAGGATCTGGATGAGAGCGAGCAGTACTTC. The chain uses TRBV5-6 and TRBJ2-7, with 8 nucleotides matching TRBD1. The CDR3 is made up of 17 amino acids. Germline V CDR1 and CDR2: SGHDT, YYEEEE.

As regards this clone: The sample contains more than one DNA sequence encoding this CDR3. The V gene is TRBV19, the J gene TRBJ1-1; 7 nucleotides match TRBD1. The CDR3 has 13 residues. The germline CDR1 and CDR2 sequences are LNHDA and SQIVND (reference sequence). Trimming removed 6 bases from V and 0 bases from J; junction bases left unmatched: 1. The chain's CDR3 is CASRDRLNTEAFF. CDR3 sequence (DNA): TGTGCCAGTAGGGACAGGTTGAACACTGAAGCTTTCTTT.

The V and J genes are TRBV19 and TRBJ1-5, with 9 bases aligning to TRBD1. The CDR3 sequence is 13 residues long. Germline V CDR1 and CDR2: LNHDA, SQIVND (reference sequence). V dropped 5 bases and J dropped 7; count of bases not matched to a gene: 3. The CDR3 DNA is TGTGCCAGTAGTGAACAGGGGGCCCAGCCCCAGCATTTT. Its protein product is CASSEQGAQPQHF. The full variable domain, rest sourced from reference TRBV19 and TRBJ1-5, is DGGITQSPKYLFRKEGQNVTLSCEQNLNHDAMYWYRQDPGQGLRLIYYSQIVNDFQKGDIAEGYSVSREKKESFPLTVTSAQKNPTAFYLCASSEQGAQPQHFGDGTRLSIL.

The chain uses TRBV5-1 and TRBJ1-2; D is undetermined. V lost 0 bases and J 5 bases, leaving 5 bases between the germline ends. The CDR3 extends over 12 amino acids. CDR1 SGHRS and CDR2 YFSETQ come from the germline V gene. The DNA for the CDR3 is TGCGCCAGCAGCTTGGAGAGGTATGGCTACACCTTC. Amino acid sequence: CASSLERYGYTF. Full variable domain (outside the CDR3, taken from reference TRBV5-1 and TRBJ1-2): KAGVTQTPRYLIKTRGQQVTLSCSPISGHRSVSWYQQTPGQGLQFLFEYFSETQRNKGNFPGRFSGRQFSNSRSEMNVSTLELGDSALYLCASSLERYGYTFGSGTRLTVV.

This chain uses TRBV7-9 with TRBJ1-1; tentatively, D is TRBD1 (5 bases). Per the germline V gene, CDR1 is SEHNR and CDR2 is FQNEAQ (reference sequence). Trimming removed 3 bases at V and 2 bases at J, with 7 bases between. This CDR3 has 13 residues. The CDR3 here is CASSLTENTEAFF. CDR3 coding DNA: TGTGCCAGCAGCTTGACAGAAAACACTGAAGCTTTCTTT.

Turning to this clone: Other DNA sequences of this sample code for an identical CDR3. This rearrangement joins TRBV7-6 to TRBJ1-4; TRBD1 matches 9 bases. CDR1 and CDR2 (germline): SGHVS, FNYEAQ. The V and J ends lost 5 bases and 5 bases, in that order; junction bases with no gene match: 3. There are 14 residues in the CDR3. This chain's CDR3 is CASSLGQGNEKLFF. CDR3 coding DNA: TGTGCCAGCAGCCTTGGACAGGGGAATGAAAAACTGTTTTTT.

The V gene is TRBV6-5, the J gene TRBJ1-1, with D possibly TRBD1 on 5 matching bases. The germline gives CDR1 MNHEY, CDR2 SVGAGI. V shed 0 bases and J shed 3 bases, with 14 bases lying between them. CDR3 length: 16 residues. The CDR3 loop reads CASSYSAGVGDTEAFF. The CDR3 DNA follows: TGTGCCAGCAGTTACTCGGCGGGGGTGGGGGACACTGAAGCTTTCTTT.

The gene calls are TRBV5-1 and TRBJ2-7, with D perhaps matching TRBD1 (6 bases). Germline V gives CDR1 SGHRS, CDR2 YFSETQ. The CDR3 totals 15 residues. V was pared by 4 bases and J by 0 bases, with 14 bases between. CDR3 sequence (DNA): TGCGCCAGCAGCCTCCTACAGGGCTCCTCCTACGAGCAGTACTTC. Residues: CASSLLQGSSYEQYF.

This chain links TRBV5-1 with TRBJ2-2; 9 bases map to TRBD1. V was pared by 2 bases and J by 4 bases, with 3 bases of the junction left unmatched. This CDR3 comprises 15 residues. Germline CDR1 and CDR2: SGHRS and YFSETQ. Here the CDR3 reads CASSFGTGSTGELFF. For the CDR3, the DNA is TGCGCCAGCAGCTTTGGGACAGGGTCCACCGGGGAGCTGTTTTTT.

The V gene is TRBV5-1, the J gene TRBJ2-7; perhaps TRBD1 as D (6 bases). The germline V gene has CDR1 SGHRS and CDR2 YFSETQ. There are 15 residues in the CDR3. Trimming took 4 bases from V and 2 from J, leaving 16 bases between them. CDR3: CASSGTSINPYEQYF. CDR3 DNA sequence: TGCGCCAGCAGCGGGACAAGCATAAACCCCTACGAGCAGTACTTC.

The chain uses TRBV6-5 and TRBJ1-5; TRBD1 matches at 10 bases. The V gene's germline CDR1 is MNHEY and CDR2 SVGAGI. This CDR3 comprises 14 residues. Germline trimming cut 6 bases from V and 7 bases from J; bases unmatched to any gene: 6. CDR3 in amino acids: CASRLGQGEQPQHF. CDR3 bases: TGTGCCAGCAGACTTGGACAGGGGGAACAGCCCCAGCATTTT.

The chain has TRBV5-1 and TRBJ1-2; 7 nucleotides match TRBD1. CDR1 SGHRS and CDR2 YFSETQ come from the germline V gene. The CDR3 contains 14 residues. V dropped 2 bases and J dropped 4; count of bases not matched to a gene: 5. The DNA of the CDR3 is TGCGCCAGCAGCTTTGAGGGGGCCCTCTATGGCTACACCTTC. Protein product: CASSFEGALYGYTF.

V gene TRBV6-5 combines with J gene TRBJ1-2, with D tentatively TRBD1 (6 bases). The V and J ends lost 10 bases and 4 bases respectively, with 16 bases between them. This CDR3 has 13 amino acids. Germline V gives CDR1 MNHEY, CDR2 SVGAGI. The CDR3 bases are TGTGCCACCCTACCGGGGGGGCTCTATGGCTACACCTTC. Protein: CATLPGGLYGYTF.

The V gene is TRBV15, the J gene TRBJ2-3, with 9 bases identical to TRBD2. The germline V gene has CDR1 LNHNV and CDR2 YYDKDF (reference sequence). J lost 0 bases, V lost 0 bases, and 16 bases had no gene match. The CDR3 sequence is 21 residues long. In DNA form, the CDR3 reads TGTGCCACCAGCAGAGATGGCAATAGCGGGAGATTCTTTAGGAGCACAGATACGCAGTATTTT. Amino acids: CATSRDGNSGRFFRSTDTQYF.